This passage covers 5 T cell receptor beta chains from one sample sequenced in a study of T-cell memory formation after mild COVID-19 (dated by TCRdb to the early 2020s). Preparation of the library involved 5' RACE. Sequencer: Illumina NovaSeq 6000. TCRdb applied fastp at Q25 and MiXCR to the public reads, then kept only in-frame beta chains. Every entry covers one CDR3 protein and lists the most common genes and DNA from its rows. The sample table shows about 560,000 distinct CDR3 sequences, and approximately 15% are seen once. Clones ranked in the top ten supply about 8.1% of the sample. The source material was PBMCs or a T cell subset sorted from them (not recorded which). Source of these receptors: an adult woman who had mild COVID-19 (a few samples of this study predate the infection). The sample titles of this study are shuffled in the database, so cell type and time point are left out; the donor was told from shared clones.

This clonotype was counted ten times or more. The chain carries TRBV11-3 and TRBJ2-1; 8 bases fit TRBD1. Germline V CDR1 and CDR2: SGHNT, YENEEA. Trimming removed 6 bases from V and 4 bases from J; junction bases left unmatched: 5. The CDR3 extends over 14 amino acids. This chain's CDR3 is CASSSGTGYNEQFF. Here the CDR3 DNA reads TGTGCCAGCAGTTCCGGGACAGGATACAATGAGCAGTTCTTC.

The chain joins TRBV25-1 to TRBJ2-5; D gene uncertain. Germline V gene lookup returns CDR1 MGHDK and CDR2 SYGVNS. V was shortened by 3 bases and J by 4 bases, with 12 bases between the two germline ends. The CDR3 extends over 14 amino acids. This CDR3 reads CASSDRVERETQYF. CDR3 nucleotides: TGTGCCAGCAGTGATCGGGTGGAAAGAGAGACCCAGTACTTC.

This clonotype was counted only a few times. V and J are TRBV9 and TRBJ2-7; perhaps TRBD1 as D (5 bases). CDR1 is SGDLS, CDR2 YYNGEE, per germline. Trimming shortened V by 3 bases and J by 3 bases, and 10 bases separated the two germline ends. This CDR3 is 13 amino acids long. The CDR3 DNA reads as TGTGCCAGCAGCGGCGACAGCCTCTACGAGCAGTACTTC. Protein product: CASSGDSLYEQYF.

This clonotype was found many times. The rearrangement links TRBV4-1 to TRBJ2-3, with D possibly TRBD2 on 6 matching bases. V lost 1 base to trimming and J lost 4 bases, with 21 bases between them. Germline V gene sequence: CDR1 MGHRA, CDR2 YSYEKL. The CDR3 contains 18 residues. The CDR3: CASSQVEDGDSWADTQYF. DNA of the CDR3: TGCGCCAGCAGCCAAGTTGAGGACGGGGACTCCTGGGCAGATACGCAGTATTTT.

This sequence joins TRBV9 and TRBJ1-4; the D is unclear. This CDR3 spans 16 amino acids. Germline V gives CDR1 SGDLS, CDR2 YYNGEE. V was cut by 0 bases and J by 0 bases, with 9 bases left in between. CDR3 residues: CASSVGLHATNEKLFF. CDR3 sequence (DNA): TGTGCCAGCAGCGTAGGGCTCCACGCAACTAATGAAAAACTGTTTTTT.